This passage covers 30 T cell receptor beta chains from one sample sequenced in a study of T-cell memory formation after mild COVID-19. TCRdb re-derived calls from the 5' RACE reads in MiXCR, one entry per CDR3 protein. The sample lists just over 350,000 distinct CDR3 sequences; around 15% were seen once. The material sequenced was PBMCs or a T cell subset sorted from them (not recorded which). These receptors all come from a young man who had mild COVID-19 (a few samples of this study predate the infection). Cell type and time point are not known.

This clonotype was seen a handful of times. The CDR3 DNA sequence: TGTGCCAGCAGCACATTAGGGCGACCCAGGAGGACTAGAGTCTACTATAATTCACCCCTCCACTTT. Translation: CASSTLGRPRRTRVYYNSPLHF. This sequence joins TRBV11-2 and TRBJ1-6, with unresolved D. Per the germline V gene, CDR1 is SGHAT and CDR2 is FQNNGV. Trimming left V 5 bases short and J 3 bases short, with 32 bases between. This CDR3 is 22 amino acids long. The full variable domain, rest sourced from reference TRBV11-2 and TRBJ1-6, is EAGVAQSPRYKIIEKRQSVAFWCNPISGHATLYWYQQILGQGPKLLIQFQNNGVVDDSQLPKDRFSAERLKGVDSTLKIQPAKLEDSAVYLCASSTLGRPRRTRVYYNSPLHFGNGTRLTVT.

The chain combines TRBV7-9 with TRBJ2-5, with D unclear. CDR3 length: 14 residues. The V end lost 6 bases, the J end lost 4 bases, and 15 bases lay between the germline ends. Germline CDR1 is SEHNR and CDR2 is FQNEAQ (reference sequence). The CDR3 region is CASRAPMSLETQYF. DNA for the CDR3: TGTGCCAGCAGAGCCCCAATGTCCCTAGAGACCCAGTACTTC.

This chain joins TRBV4-1 and TRBJ1-2; 8 bases match TRBD1. Germline V CDR1 and CDR2: MGHRA, YSYEKL. Trimming removed 4 bases from V and 6 bases from J; junction bases left unmatched: 10. The CDR3 contains 15 residues. Written as DNA, the CDR3 is TGCGCCAGCAGCCGACAGGGACAGGTGCTTAATGGCTACACCTTC. It specifies CASSRQGQVLNGYTF.

The V gene is TRBV9, the J gene TRBJ2-3, with D possibly being TRBD1 (6 bases). V was clipped by 3 bases and J by 0 bases, with 11 bases between them. This CDR3 is 15 amino acids long. Germline V gene data show CDR1 as SGDLS and CDR2 as YYNGEE. This CDR3 reads CASSATGRSTDTQYF. The CDR3 DNA is TGTGCCAGCAGCGCCACAGGGAGAAGCACAGATACGCAGTATTTT.

This clonotype was counted ten times or more. The chain has TRBV7-2 and TRBJ2-1; the match to TRBD2 covers 10 bases. There are 18 residues in the CDR3. Germline CDR1 is SGHTA and CDR2 is FQGNSA. V shed 3 bases, J shed 0 bases, and the junction held 8 bases outside the gene matches. CDR3 residues: CASSFSGGPQSSYNEQFF. CDR3 DNA: TGTGCCAGCAGCTTTAGCGGGGGGCCCCAAAGCTCCTACAATGAGCAGTTCTTC.

This chain uses TRBV4-1 with TRBJ2-2; 8 nucleotides agree with TRBD1. The V gene end was trimmed by 2 bases and the J gene end by 4 bases; junction bases not matched to a gene: 6. This CDR3 comprises 16 residues. Germline assignment: CDR1 MGHRA and CDR2 YSYEKL. The CDR3 loop is CASSQIGQGGTGELFF. The CDR3 bases are TGCGCCAGCAGCCAAATTGGACAGGGAGGCACCGGGGAGCTGTTTTTT.

In this sample, this clonotype turned up many times. V is TRBV7-2 and J is TRBJ2-7, with 7 bases aligning to TRBD2. The CDR3 runs to 14 residues. V dropped 1 base and J dropped 6; count of bases not matched to a gene: 6. Germline V gene data show CDR1 as SGHTA and CDR2 as FQGNSA. CDR3 residues: CASSLGGGPSEQYF. The CDR3, as DNA: TGTGCCAGCAGCTTAGGGGGAGGGCCTTCCGAGCAGTACTTC. The whole variable domain, remainder taken from reference TRBV7-2 and TRBJ2-7, is GAGVSQSPSNKVTEKGKDVELRCDPISGHTALYWYRQSLGQGLEFLIYFQGNSAPDKSGLPSDRFSAERTGGSVSTLTIQRTQQEDSAVYLCASSLGGGPSEQYFGPGTRLTVT.

The chain is built from TRBV3-1 and TRBJ2-1; D remains unclear. This CDR3 region has 15 residues. V was trimmed by 2 bases and J by 0 bases, leaving 8 bases between them. Germline CDR1 and CDR2: LGHDT and YNNKEL (reference sequence). The CDR3 reads CASSQRVGSYNEQFF. The CDR3 DNA is TGTGCCAGCAGCCAAAGGGTTGGCTCCTACAATGAGCAGTTCTTC.

The sample holds a few counts of this clonotype. The CDR3 sequence: CASSRFQRPTRDLKQYV. As DNA, the CDR3 is TGTGCCAGCAGCAGATTCCAGAGACCGACCAGGGATTTGAAGCAGTACGTC. This sequence joins TRBV21-1 and TRBJ2-7; the D call TRBD1 from the table was never checked on the DNA. TRBV21-1 is designated a pseudogene. The CDR3 covers 17 residues.

This chain connects TRBV6-5 to TRBJ2-3; 8 bases are a match to TRBD2. In germline, CDR1 is MNHEY, CDR2 SVGAGI. V shed 5 bases and J 1 base; nucleotides not matched to a gene: 8. This CDR3 has 16 residues. The chain's CDR3 is CASSRARGAGTDTQYF. The CDR3 nucleotides are TGTGCCAGCAGTCGCGCGCGGGGGGCCGGCACAGATACGCAGTATTTT.

This clonotype turned up a few times. The chain couples TRBV14 to TRBJ2-3; D not certain. The CDR3 is made up of 18 amino acids. V lost 1 base and J lost 2, with 19 bases in between. CDR1 SGHDN and CDR2 FVKESK come from the germline V gene. CDR3 nucleotides: TGTGCCAGCAGCCAAGGTTTCTTTCCAACAAAGTACACAGATACGCAGTATTTT. Protein: CASSQGFFPTKYTDTQYF.

The chain joins TRBV6-5 to TRBJ2-7; 12 bases agree with TRBD2. The ends lost 6 bases at V and 9 bases at J; junction bases unmatched: 18. Germline-derived CDR1 and CDR2 are MNHEY and SVGAGI. The CDR3 contains 17 residues. The chain's CDR3 is CASSKTNRLAGDIRQYF. The CDR3 nucleotides read TGTGCCAGCAGCAAAACGAATCGACTAGCGGGGGACATACGGCAGTACTTC.

The CDR3 sequence: CASSAGLAGEETQYF. The CDR3 nucleotides read TGCGCCAGCAGCGCAGGACTAGCGGGGGAAGAGACCCAGTACTTC. This sequence joins TRBV5-1 and TRBJ2-5, with TRBD2 matching 13 bases. Per germline, CDR1 SGHRS and CDR2 YFSETQ. V dropped 4 bases and J dropped 3; count of bases not matched to a gene: 3. This CDR3 comprises 15 residues.

This chain connects TRBV12-3 or TRBV12-4 to TRBJ1-1; 7 bases match TRBD1. V was clipped by 6 bases and J by 0 bases; unmatched bases: 4. The CDR3 loop spans 14 amino acids. CDR3 bases: TGTGCCAGCAGGGGACAGAGCATGAACACTGAAGCTTTCTTT. This encodes CASRGQSMNTEAFF.

In this sample, this clonotype turned up a few times. This chain connects TRBV12-3 or TRBV12-4 to TRBJ2-2, with D unresolved. This CDR3 comprises 17 residues. V lost 5 bases to trimming and J lost 2 bases, with 18 bases between them. CDR3 protein: CASSPAPTVYNTGELFF. The CDR3 nucleotides are TGTGCCAGCAGTCCGGCTCCCACAGTCTATAACACCGGGGAGCTGTTTTTT.

V gene TRBV5-1 combines with J gene TRBJ2-5; D is tentatively TRBD1 or TRBD2 (5 bases each). Germline V gives CDR1 SGHRS, CDR2 YFSETQ. The CDR3 length is 14 residues. The ends were cut back, 4 bases at V and 4 bases at J, with 14 bases in the middle. As DNA, the CDR3 is TGCGCCAGCAGCCCCGGGACCGTATTAGAGACCCAGTACTTC. It codes for CASSPGTVLETQYF. The full variable domain, in which reference TRBV5-1 and TRBJ2-5 provide the parts outside the CDR3, is KAGVTQTPRYLIKTRGQQVTLSCSPISGHRSVSWYQQTPGQGLQFLFEYFSETQRNKGNFPGRFSGRQFSNSRSEMNVSTLELGDSALYLCASSPGTVLETQYFGPGTRLLVL.

This clonotype was counted only a few times. The chain joins TRBV4-3 to TRBJ1-2; 7 nucleotides match TRBD1. The CDR3 length is 15 residues. V was pared by 0 bases and J by 7 bases, with 8 bases of the junction left unmatched. Germline CDR1 LGHNA, CDR2 YSLEER. Here the CDR3 DNA reads TGCGCCAGCAGCCAAGAAATTAGGGGGCCAGGTGGCTACACCTTC. Translation: CASSQEIRGPGGYTF.

This clonotype was seen a few times. The chain has TRBV5-6 and TRBJ2-1; D unresolved. Germline values: CDR1 SGHDT, CDR2 YYEEEE. The CDR3 sequence is 14 residues long. Trimming took 2 bases from V and 6 from J, leaving 12 bases between them. Here the CDR3 reads CASSLRRRFNEQFF. CDR3 nucleotide sequence: TGTGCCAGCAGCTTACGGCGCCGCTTCAATGAGCAGTTCTTC.

The sample holds one count of this clonotype. DNA of the CDR3: TGTGCCAGCAGGTCGCGGGGGAGCTATAATTCACCCCTCCACTTT. Amino acid sequence: CASRSRGSYNSPLHF. This sequence joins TRBV11-2 and TRBJ1-6, with D perhaps TRBD1 (5 bases). There are 15 residues in the CDR3. CDR1 is SGHAT, CDR2 FQNNGV, per germline. V was pared by 6 bases and J by 3 bases, with 12 bases between.

In this sample, this clonotype turned up a few times. The gene calls are TRBV5-1 and TRBJ1-2, with TRBD1 matching over 9 bases. The germline CDR1 and CDR2 sequences are SGHRS and YFSETQ. Trimming at V came to 0 bases and at J to 2 bases, leaving 5 bases not matched to a gene. The CDR3 consists of 16 residues. The CDR3 region is CASSLVTGGRNYGYTF. Here the CDR3 DNA reads TGCGCCAGCAGCTTGGTGACAGGGGGGAGAAACTATGGCTACACCTTC.

This clonotype occurred a few times. V usage is TRBV4-3 and J usage is TRBJ2-3, with 10 bases fitting TRBD2. The CDR3 contains 16 residues. CDR1 and CDR2 (germline): LGHNA, YSLEER. J was trimmed by 6 bases and V by 1 base; bases with no gene match: 7. The CDR3 region is CASSQVSGGATDTQYF. Written as DNA, the CDR3 is TGCGCCAGCAGCCAAGTAAGCGGGGGGGCAACGGATACGCAGTATTTT.

Only a few counts were recorded for this clonotype. This chain joins TRBV4-1 and TRBJ2-1, with 12 bases matching TRBD2. This CDR3 region has 15 residues. Trimming cost V 5 bases and J 9 bases; bases outside gene matches: 8. Per the germline V gene, CDR1 is MGHRA and CDR2 is YSYEKL. In DNA form, the CDR3 reads TGCGCCAGCAGCGTTTCTAGCGGGGGGGCAGCTGAGCAGTTCTTC. This translates into CASSVSSGGAAEQFF.

The table lists this clonotype with a few counts. The J gene is TRBJ2-1, the V gene TRBV9, with 10 bases matching TRBD2. The J segment lost 4 bases and the V segment lost 3 bases, leaving 10 bases of the junction unmatched. Germline CDR1 and CDR2: SGDLS and YYNGEE. This CDR3 is built from 17 residues. The CDR3 loop is CASSAQARTSGYNEQFF. The CDR3, as DNA: TGTGCCAGCAGCGCCCAAGCAAGGACTAGCGGATACAATGAGCAGTTCTTC.

The V gene is TRBV6-5, the J gene TRBJ1-2; D call uncertain. Trimming shortened V by 1 base and J by 6 bases, and 9 bases separated the two germline ends. The CDR3 has 13 amino acids. Germline V CDR1 and CDR2: MNHEY, SVGAGI. Here the CDR3 DNA reads TGTGCCAGCAGTTACTTGGACGGCAATGGCTACACCTTC. This translates into CASSYLDGNGYTF.

The chain couples TRBV6-1 to TRBJ2-7, with D possibly being TRBD1 (5 bases). Germline CDR1 and CDR2: MNHNS and SASEGT. Deletions cut 3 bases from V and 6 bases from J, with 6 bases between. This CDR3 contains 11 residues. CDR3 sequence reads: CASSDRAEQYF. CDR3 coding DNA: TGTGCCAGCAGTGACAGGGCCGAGCAGTACTTC.

This chain joins TRBV7-8 and TRBJ2-1; TRBD2 aligns across 9 bases. The CDR3 consists of 15 residues. Germline CDR1 and CDR2: SGHVS and FQNEAQ. The V and J ends lost 6 bases and 5 bases, in that order; junction bases with no gene match: 8. The CDR3 sequence is CASSLSGGLNNEQFF. The CDR3 DNA reads TGTGCCAGCAGTCTCAGCGGGGGGCTCAACAATGAGCAGTTCTTC.

This clonotype was recorded many times. The chain recombines TRBV7-8 with TRBJ2-7, with TRBD2 as a possible D gene (6 bases). This CDR3 region has 17 residues. V shed 0 bases and J shed 0 bases, with 15 bases lying between them. The germline gives CDR1 SGHVS, CDR2 FQNEAQ. The CDR3 DNA reads as TGTGCCAGCAGCTTAGCCCCACTGGGGGGTTTCTCCTACGAGCAGTACGTC. It is translated as CASSLAPLGGFSYEQYV.

In this sample, this clonotype turned up many times. The chain has TRBV7-9 and TRBJ2-7; no firm D call. The CDR3 runs 15 residues. The ends were cut back, 4 bases at V and 2 bases at J, with 15 bases in the middle. Germline CDR1 reads SEHNR; CDR2 reads FQNEAQ (reference sequence). The chain's CDR3 is CASSSPGIRPYEQYF. CDR3 bases: TGTGCCAGCAGCTCCCCTGGAATTCGACCCTACGAGCAGTACTTC.

The V and J genes are TRBV7-2 and TRBJ1-4; possibly TRBD1 for D (5 bases). Trimming took off 4 bases at V and 8 bases at J, with 20 bases between the two ends. CDR1 is SGHTA and CDR2 is FQGNSA in the germline V gene. The CDR3 contains 16 residues. The CDR3 DNA is TGTGCCAGCAGCTCATCATGGGCAGGGTTAGACGAAAAACTGTTTTTT. It is translated as CASSSSWAGLDEKLFF.

This chain links TRBV27 with TRBJ2-2; 9 nucleotides agree with TRBD2. Germline V gene data show CDR1 as MNHEY and CDR2 as SMNVEV (reference sequence). V shed 6 bases and J 6 bases; nucleotides not matched to a gene: 8. This CDR3 is 15 amino acids long. The DNA for the CDR3 is TGTGCCAGCAGGACGGGACTAGCCGGCGCCGGGGAGCTGTTTTTT. Its translation: CASRTGLAGAGELFF.